The 9 T cell receptor beta chains in this list originate from one sample, sequenced in a study of T cell responses to AZD1222 COVID-19 vaccine. The repertoire was sequenced with immunoSEQ multiplex PCR; TCRdb's copy has only in-frame clones and lacks some. This sample carries under 250,000 clones, about 92% of them seen once, and the ten largest clones take roughly 1%. Sequences were derived from peripheral blood, sampled on day 0 of MenACWY control vaccination. Receptors were obtained from an adult in good health.

This rearrangement joins TRBV4-1 to TRBJ1-1, with no clear D. Germline V CDR1 and CDR2: MGHRA, YSYEKL. CDR3 length equals 16 residues. The V end was cut by 1 base, the J end by 0 bases, with 12 bases between. The CDR3 protein is CASSQGGNRMNTEAFF. The CDR3 DNA sequence: TGCGCCAGCAGCCAAGGCGGTAACCGCATGAACACTGAAGCTTTCTTT.

The chain is built from TRBV7-6 and TRBJ1-2, with D perhaps TRBD1 (5 bases). This CDR3 has 13 amino acids. Germline V gene sequence: CDR1 SGHVS, CDR2 FNYEAQ. Trimming cost V 5 bases and J 7 bases, with 14 bases left between them. CDR3 nucleotides: TGTGCCAGCAGCATAGGGACGACCTCTGGCTACACCTTC. Amino acids: CASSIGTTSGYTF.

Written as DNA, the CDR3 is TGCAGTGCTAGAGAGGCTGGCTACACCTTC. Translation: CSAREAGYTF. The chain carries TRBV20-1 and TRBJ1-2; D unclear. The CDR3 contains 10 residues. Looked up from germline, CDR1 is DFQATT and CDR2 is SNEGSKA (reference sequence). With 0 bases removed from V and 7 bases from J, the gap between germline ends came to 3 bases.

The CDR3, as DNA: TGTGCCACTGATGGGTCGGGCCGGACAGGGGATGAAGCTTTCTTT. Translating gives CATDGSGRTGDEAFF. The genes are TRBV19 and TRBJ1-1; TRBD1 matches 9 bases. Looked up from germline, CDR1 is LNHDA and CDR2 is SQIVND (reference sequence). The CDR3 totals 15 residues. V shed 10 bases and J 7 bases; nucleotides not matched to a gene: 16.

This chain uses TRBV2 with TRBJ1-1, with 8 bases fitting TRBD1. This CDR3 region has 13 residues. The V segment lost 8 bases and the J segment 1 base; nucleotides outside the gene matches: 3. Germline CDR1 reads SNHLY; CDR2 reads FYNNEI. The CDR3 is CASGDRTNTEAFF. DNA for the CDR3: TGTGCCAGCGGGGACAGGACGAACACTGAAGCTTTCTTT.

The rearrangement uses TRBV7-8 and TRBJ1-2; 9 bases are shared with TRBD1. The CDR3 is 14 residues long. V shed 4 bases, J shed 7 bases, and the junction held 7 bases outside the gene matches. Germline values: CDR1 SGHVS, CDR2 FQNEAQ. CDR3 in DNA: TGTGCCAGCAGCTCACGGACAGGGGCGGCTGGCTACACCTTC. Protein sequence: CASSSRTGAAGYTF. Combining the CDR3 with reference TRBV7-8 and TRBJ1-2 gives the whole variable domain GAGVSQSPRYKVAKRGQDVALRCDPISGHVSLFWYQQALGQGPEFLTYFQNEAQLDKSGLPSDRFFAERPEGSVSTLKIQRTQQEDSAVYLCASSSRTGAAGYTFGSGTRLTVV.

This clone has just one count. Other DNA sequences from this sample encode an identical CDR3 as well. The chain recombines TRBV28 with TRBJ1-4; 7 positions match TRBD1. CDR3 length equals 13 residues. Germline V gene data show CDR1 as MDHEN and CDR2 as SYDVKM. After removal of 4 bases from V and 5 bases from J, the junction contained 1 base not matched to a gene. CDR3 loop: CASSSGQNEKLFF. In DNA form, the CDR3 reads TGTGCCAGCAGTTCGGGACAGAATGAAAAACTGTTTTTT.

For the CDR3, the DNA is TGTGCCAGCAGTCCGATCGCGGGCGCGACGGAAAAACTGTTTTTT. It translates to CASSPIAGATEKLFF. The chain employs TRBV6-4 and TRBJ1-4; D gene ambiguous. V lost 5 bases to trimming and J lost 8 bases, with 18 bases between them. This CDR3 is 15 amino acids long. CDR1 is MRHNA and CDR2 is SNTAGT in the germline V gene.

The CDR3 spells CAISADREDTQYF. CDR3 nucleotide sequence: TGTGCCATCAGCGCAGACAGGGAGGATACGCAGTATTTT. The J gene is TRBJ2-3, the V gene TRBV10-3; TRBD1 matches 7 bases. The CDR3 extends over 13 amino acids. Per germline, CDR1 ENHRY and CDR2 SYGVKD. V was clipped by 6 bases and J by 6 bases; unmatched bases: 6.